This entry lists 18 T cell receptor beta chains sequenced from one sample in a study of T cell repertoires in cytomegalovirus infection. A single record per CDR3 protein comes from TCRdb applying MiXCR to the reads. The repertoire holds more than 400,000 distinct CDR3 sequences, with more than 25% as singletons. The material sequenced was PBMCs. The receptors were gathered from a human donor in good health (CMV status not recorded). Some clones in this sample may be carry-over from other donors' samples.

V gene TRBV4-3 combines with J gene TRBJ1-1, with a tentative D call TRBD1 (6 bases). Germline CDR1 is LGHNA and CDR2 is YSLEER. Trimming removed 2 bases at V and 9 bases at J, with 16 bases between. The CDR3 has 14 amino acids. The DNA for the CDR3 is TGCGCCAGCAGCCAAACCAGGGGAGGGATTCAAGCTTTCTTT. Translation: CASSQTRGGIQAFF.

The chain carries TRBV7-6 and TRBJ2-3, with 11 nucleotides matching TRBD2. The CDR3 contains 17 residues. Germline V gives CDR1 SGHVS, CDR2 FNYEAQ. The ends lost 1 base at V and 6 bases at J; junction bases unmatched: 9. As DNA, the CDR3 is TGTGCCAGCAGCTTAGAAGTAGCGGGAGGGCCATTGGATACGCAGTATTTT. Protein product: CASSLEVAGGPLDTQYF.

V and J are TRBV28 and TRBJ2-7; TRBD1 or TRBD2 may be the D gene (5 bases each). The germline V gene has CDR1 MDHEN and CDR2 SYDVKM. The CDR3 is 15 residues long. The ends were cut back, 5 bases at V and 3 bases at J, with 17 bases in the middle. CDR3 sequence reads: CASSLRGTANYEQYF. DNA for the CDR3: TGTGCCAGCAGTCTTCGAGGGACGGCCAACTACGAGCAGTACTTC.

In DNA, the CDR3 is TGTGCCAGCAGTGGGGCTTTCCTTCTAGCGAACACCGGGGAGCTGTTTTTT. Residues: CASSGAFLLANTGELFF. The gene calls are TRBV28 and TRBJ2-2; weak D call: TRBD1 (5 bases). CDR1 and CDR2 from the germline V gene are MDHEN and SYDVKM. Trimming took 5 bases from V and 0 from J, leaving 16 bases between them. CDR3 size: 17 residues.

The table lists this clonotype with a few counts. V usage is TRBV28 and J usage is TRBJ2-3; 7 positions agree with TRBD2. Losses at the gene ends were 8 bases for V and 5 bases for J; bases not matched to a gene: 10. CDR1 MDHEN and CDR2 SYDVKM come from the germline V gene. The CDR3 totals 14 residues. The CDR3 DNA follows: TGTGCCAGCTCCGACACCCAGCGGGGAGATACGCAGTATTTT. This gives the protein CASSDTQRGDTQYF.

The J gene is TRBJ1-6, the V gene TRBV12-3 or TRBV12-4; no definite D call. The CDR3 is 15 residues long. The ends were cut back, 4 bases at V and 0 bases at J, with 7 bases in the middle. The CDR3 protein is CASSWRSSYNSPLHF. The CDR3 DNA reads TGTGCCAGCAGTTGGAGGAGCTCCTATAATTCACCCCTCCACTTT.

The chain links TRBV11-3 to TRBJ2-1, with a tentative D call TRBD2 (5 bases). The CDR3 covers 15 residues. V was pared by 4 bases and J by 5 bases, with 15 bases between. Germline CDR1 and CDR2: SGHNT and YENEEA. The CDR3 nucleotides are TGTGCCAGCAGCTCCCGACTAATCGGGCACAATGAGCAGTTCTTC. It is translated as CASSSRLIGHNEQFF.

The chain carries TRBV28 and TRBJ2-7, with 9 bases identical to TRBD1. The CDR3 is made up of 16 amino acids. V shed 6 bases, J shed 1 base, and the junction held 10 bases outside the gene matches. Germline V gene lookup returns CDR1 MDHEN and CDR2 SYDVKM. The CDR3 DNA sequence: TGTGCCAGCAGGCCCGGTTGGGACAGGGCGTCCTACGAGCAGTACGTC. Translation: CASRPGWDRASYEQYV.

This chain connects TRBV7-2 to TRBJ2-1; TRBD1 might be the D (6 bases). CDR1 SGHTA and CDR2 FQGNSA come from the germline V gene. Trimming stripped 4 bases from V and 4 bases from J, with 14 bases between. This CDR3 spans 15 amino acids. The CDR3 nucleotides are TGTGCCAGCAGCTCCCCCGGGACACTGTACAATGAGCAGTTCTTC. Translating it yields CASSSPGTLYNEQFF.

The chain uses TRBV19 and TRBJ2-7, with 10 bases matching TRBD2. Germline V gene lookup returns CDR1 LNHDA and CDR2 SQIVND (reference sequence). V dropped 3 bases and J dropped 5; count of bases not matched to a gene: 13. This CDR3 has 17 residues. The CDR3 loop is CASSMGSLAGAQDEQYV. The CDR3 DNA sequence: TGTGCCAGTAGTATGGGTTCCCTAGCGGGAGCCCAAGACGAGCAGTACGTC.

This chain links TRBV10-3 with TRBJ1-1, with D tentatively TRBD1 (6 bases). The germline CDR1 and CDR2 sequences are ENHRY and SYGVKD. This CDR3 region has 15 residues. The V end was cut by 10 bases, the J end by 1 base, with 19 bases between. CDR3 protein: CATRTYGGQNTEAFF. In nucleotides, the CDR3 is TGTGCCACCCGGACTTACGGGGGACAGAACACTGAAGCTTTCTTT.

The chain uses TRBV29-1 and TRBJ1-2; D unclear. Trimming took off 3 bases at V and 8 bases at J, with 13 bases between the two ends. Looked up from germline, CDR1 is SQVTM and CDR2 is ANQGSEA. The CDR3 runs to 12 residues. CDR3 residues: CSVDEQPSGYTF. The CDR3 region has the DNA TGCAGCGTTGACGAGCAACCGAGCGGCTACACCTTC. The entire variable domain, with the rest obtained from reference TRBV29-1 and TRBJ1-2, is as follows: SAVISQKPSRDICQRGTSLTIQCQVDSQVTMMFWYRQQPGQSLTLIATANQGSEATYESGFVIDKFPISRPNLTFSTLTVSNMSPEDSSIYLCSVDEQPSGYTFGSGTRLTVV.

This clonotype was counted at least ten times. The chain employs TRBV7-2 and TRBJ2-4; 12 nucleotides align to TRBD2. The CDR3 spans 13 residues. V was clipped by 4 bases and J by 15 bases; unmatched bases: 7. Germline V gene data show CDR1 as SGHTA and CDR2 as FQGNSA. The CDR3: CASSSGTSGFGYF. The CDR3 DNA reads as TGTGCCAGCAGCTCTGGGACTAGCGGGTTCGGGTACTTC.

This clonotype has more than one count but fewer than ten. The CDR3 coding sequence is TGCAGTACAATCAGACAGGGAGCGGTTCGATCACCCCTCCACTTT. Its protein is CSTIRQGAVRSPLHF. The rearrangement joins TRBV20-1 to TRBJ1-6; 7 nucleotides line up with TRBD1. Germline lookup yields CDR1 DFQATT and CDR2 SNEGSKA (reference sequence). This CDR3 is built from 15 residues. The trim removed 8 bases at V and 10 bases at J, leaving 17 bases unmatched.

This chain joins TRBV10-1 and TRBJ2-7, with 8 bases fitting TRBD1. This CDR3 region has 14 residues. Trimming removed 6 bases from V and 3 bases from J; junction bases left unmatched: 7. Germline V gives CDR1 WNHNN, CDR2 SYGVQD (reference sequence). The CDR3 nucleotides read TGCGCCAGCAGCCGGACAGGGAAGGACTACGAGCAGTACGTC. It codes for CASSRTGKDYEQYV.

The chain combines TRBV5-6 with TRBJ2-1, with TRBD2 matching over 13 bases. The V segment lost 4 bases and the J segment 0 bases; nucleotides outside the gene matches: 7. CDR1 and CDR2 from the germline V gene are SGHDT and YYEEEE. The CDR3 runs to 18 residues. The CDR3 DNA sequence: TGTGCCAGCAGCAGGGGACTAGCGGGGCTAAGCTCCTACAATGAGCAGTTCTTC. The encoded protein is CASSRGLAGLSSYNEQFF.

The chain uses TRBV20-1 and TRBJ2-1; D remains ambiguous. The CDR3 totals 13 residues. The germline CDR1 and CDR2 sequences are DFQATT and SNEGSKA (reference sequence). V was cut by 6 bases and J by 5 bases, with 14 bases left in between. The CDR3 sequence: CSAIGLRDNEQFF. CDR3 sequence (DNA): TGCAGTGCCATAGGCTTGCGCGACAATGAGCAGTTCTTC.

This clonotype was counted at least ten times. This chain uses TRBV7-2 with TRBJ2-1; no clear D gene. Germline loops: CDR1 SGHTA, CDR2 FQGNSA. The V and J ends lost 1 base and 8 bases respectively, with 6 bases between them. CDR3 size: 12 residues. The CDR3 DNA sequence: TGTGCCAGCAGCTTAGGATTATATGAGCAGTTCTTC. Residues: CASSLGLYEQFF.